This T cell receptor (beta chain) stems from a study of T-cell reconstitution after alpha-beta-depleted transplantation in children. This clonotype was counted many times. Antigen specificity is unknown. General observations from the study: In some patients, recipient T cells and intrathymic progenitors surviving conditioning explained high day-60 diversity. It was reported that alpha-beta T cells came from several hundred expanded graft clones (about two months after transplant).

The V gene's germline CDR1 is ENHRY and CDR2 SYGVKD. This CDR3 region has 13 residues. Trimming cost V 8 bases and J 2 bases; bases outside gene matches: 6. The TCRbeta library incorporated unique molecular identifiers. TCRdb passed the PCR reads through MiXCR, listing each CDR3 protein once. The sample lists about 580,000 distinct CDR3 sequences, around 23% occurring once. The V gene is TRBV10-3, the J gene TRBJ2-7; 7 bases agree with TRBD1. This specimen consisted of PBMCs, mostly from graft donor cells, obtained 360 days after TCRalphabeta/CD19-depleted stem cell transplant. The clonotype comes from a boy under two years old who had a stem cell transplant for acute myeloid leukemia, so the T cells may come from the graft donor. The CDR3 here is CAIATGVPYEQYF. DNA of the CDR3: TGTGCCATCGCTACAGGGGTTCCCTACGAGCAGTACTTC.